Reported below is one TCR beta chain. The data were obtained in a study of blood T cell repertoires in COVID-19. Study background: The cDNA or gDNA used as material had been derived from T cells, B-cell-depleted T cells, or PBMCs.

Sequencing used immunoSEQ multiplex PCR; TCRdb keeps in-frame clones, though not all of them. The data show more than 150,000 clones, 85% to 90% seen once. This TCR was sampled from a man in his forties with active or convalescent COVID-19. The sample consisted of peripheral blood.

CDR3 bases: TGTGCCAGCAGCTCGCGGGGCGGGGGGTTTAACTATGGCTACACCTTC. This gives the protein CASSSRGGGFNYGYTF. This sequence joins TRBV6-6 and TRBJ1-2; TRBD1 is a possible D gene (5 bases). In germline, CDR1 is MNHNY, CDR2 SVGAGI (reference sequence). This CDR3 has 16 amino acids. The V end was cut by 6 bases, the J end by 1 base, with 18 bases between.